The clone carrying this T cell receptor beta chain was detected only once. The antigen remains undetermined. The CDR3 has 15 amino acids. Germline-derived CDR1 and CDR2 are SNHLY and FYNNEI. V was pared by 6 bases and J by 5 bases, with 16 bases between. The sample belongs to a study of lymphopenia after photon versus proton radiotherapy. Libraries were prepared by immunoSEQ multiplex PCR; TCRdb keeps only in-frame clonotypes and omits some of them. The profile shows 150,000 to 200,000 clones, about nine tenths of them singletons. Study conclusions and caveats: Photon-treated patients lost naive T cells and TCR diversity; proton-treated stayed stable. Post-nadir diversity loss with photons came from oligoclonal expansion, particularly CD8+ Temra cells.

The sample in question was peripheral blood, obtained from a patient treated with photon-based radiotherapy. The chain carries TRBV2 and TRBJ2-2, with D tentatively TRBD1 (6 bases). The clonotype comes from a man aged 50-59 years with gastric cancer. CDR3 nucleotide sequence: TGTGCCAGCAGGGGGGCAAGGGTGGGAACCGGGGAGCTGTTTTTT. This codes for CASRGARVGTGELFF. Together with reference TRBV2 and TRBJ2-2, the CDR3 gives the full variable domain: EPEVTQTPSHQVTQMGQEVILRCVPISNHLYFYWYRQILGQKVEFLVSFYNNEISEKSEIFDDQFSVERPDGSNFTLKIRSTKLEDSAMYFCASRGARVGTGELFFGEGSRLTVL.